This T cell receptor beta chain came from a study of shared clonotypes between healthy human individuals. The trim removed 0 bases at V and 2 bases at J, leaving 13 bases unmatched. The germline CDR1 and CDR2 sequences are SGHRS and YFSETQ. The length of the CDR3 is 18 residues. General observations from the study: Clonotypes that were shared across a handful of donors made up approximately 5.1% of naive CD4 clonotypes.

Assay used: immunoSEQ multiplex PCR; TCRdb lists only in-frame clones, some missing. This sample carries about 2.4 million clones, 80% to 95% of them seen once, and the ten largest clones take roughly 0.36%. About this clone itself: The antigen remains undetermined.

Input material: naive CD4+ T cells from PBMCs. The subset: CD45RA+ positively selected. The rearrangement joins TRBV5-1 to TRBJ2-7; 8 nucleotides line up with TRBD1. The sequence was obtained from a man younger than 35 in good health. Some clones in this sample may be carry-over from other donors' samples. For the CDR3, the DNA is TGCGCCAGCAGCTTGGAAACAGACAGGGGAGGTAGTACCTACGAGCAGTACTTC. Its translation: CASSLETDRGGSTYEQYF.